A single sample gave rise to the 21 T cell receptor beta chains below, sequenced in a study of blood T cell repertoires in COVID-19 (TCRdb year 2020). The protocol used for the library was the immunoSEQ multiplex PCR assay. This immuneACCESS table, as held by TCRdb, lists in-frame sequences with V and J called but not all clones. Of the missing ones, under half trace to an unresolved V gene in checked studies; the others have no known cause. This sample has some 220,000 clones in its table, and 65% to 90% of those were observed once. Roughly 2.2% of the sample rests with the top ten. Sample: peripheral blood. These receptors were collected from an older woman with COVID-19, enrolled during active disease.

The chain uses TRBV6-2 or TRBV6-3 and TRBJ1-1, with 7 bases identical to TRBD1. The junction had 11 bases not matched to a gene; V was cut back by 0 bases and J by 4 bases. The CDR3 extends over 17 amino acids. Germline assignment: CDR1 MNHEY and CDR2 SVGEGT. CDR3 bases: TGTGCCAGCAGTTACTCTCCAAAAGGAACAGGGGCCACTGAAGCTTTCTTT. Protein product: CASSYSPKGTGATEAFF.

V and J are TRBV2 and TRBJ1-1; D remains ambiguous. The germline V and J ends were trimmed by 4 bases and 6 bases, with 15 bases remaining between them. The CDR3 is made up of 14 amino acids. CDR1 SNHLY and CDR2 FYNNEI come from the germline V gene. CDR3 bases: TGTGCCAGCAGTGCGAGAGGTTCCTTCCCTGAAGCTTTCTTT. Protein: CASSARGSFPEAFF.

There are a few counts of this clone. The chain couples TRBV11-3 to TRBJ1-2; D call uncertain. The CDR3 covers 14 residues. CDR1 and CDR2 (germline): SGHNT, YENEEA. Trimming removed 4 bases from V and 7 bases from J, with 16 bases in between. The CDR3 region is CASSSSPSPRGYTF. The CDR3 bases are TGTGCCAGCAGCTCCTCCCCCTCCCCCCGTGGCTACACCTTC.

For the CDR3, the DNA is TGCAGTGCTAGTAATGATCGGACTAGCGGGATCCATGAGCAGTTCTTC. It encodes CSASNDRTSGIHEQFF. This sequence joins TRBV20-1 and TRBJ2-1; 12 nucleotides agree with TRBD2. With V trimmed by 3 bases and J by 8 bases, 11 bases remained unmatched. Per germline, CDR1 DFQATT and CDR2 SNEGSKA (reference sequence). The CDR3 contains 16 residues.

The J gene is TRBJ2-7, the V gene TRBV27, with 7 bases lining up with TRBD1. The CDR3 contains 15 residues. Germline loops: CDR1 MNHEY, CDR2 SMNVEV (reference sequence). V gave up 7 bases and J gave up 2 bases; unmatched junction bases: 11. The CDR3 DNA reads TGTGCCAGCACTCGAAGTGGGACAGCTACCTACGAGCAGTACTTC. Encoded protein: CASTRSGTATYEQYF.

This clone appeared once. This chain connects TRBV2 to TRBJ2-5; perhaps TRBD2 as D (7 bases). CDR1 SNHLY and CDR2 FYNNEI come from the germline V gene. Trimming left V 7 bases short and J 0 bases short, with 9 bases between. CDR3 length: 13 amino acids. DNA for the CDR3: TGTGCCAGCAAGGGGGGGAACCAAGAGACCCAGTACTTC. This translates into CASKGGNQETQYF.

The chain is built from TRBV19 and TRBJ1-1; D call uncertain. This CDR3 has 14 residues. Germline loops: CDR1 LNHDA, CDR2 SQIVND (reference sequence). The CDR3 is CATRRGIMSTEAFF. The CDR3 region has the DNA TGTGCTACCAGGCGGGGAATAATGAGCACTGAAGCTTTCTTT.

The chain combines TRBV5-1 with TRBJ2-3, with 7 bases lining up with TRBD1. V lost 0 bases and J lost 2; bases outside the gene matches: 3. Germline CDR1 SGHRS, CDR2 YFSETQ. This CDR3 has 15 amino acids. The CDR3 DNA reads as TGCGCCAGCAGCTTGGGGACAGGAAACACAGATACGCAGTATTTT. It yields the protein CASSLGTGNTDTQYF.

This chain joins TRBV19 and TRBJ1-1; 8 bases agree with TRBD1. V lost 7 bases, J lost 2 bases, and 6 bases stayed unmatched. The CDR3 has 14 amino acids. Germline CDR1 LNHDA, CDR2 SQIVND (reference sequence). The CDR3 sequence is CASKKDRANTEAFF. CDR3 DNA: TGTGCCAGTAAGAAGGACAGGGCTAACACTGAAGCTTTCTTT.

This clone appeared once. This chain connects TRBV5-3 to TRBJ2-7, with a tentative D call TRBD1 (5 bases). TRBV5-3 counts as an open reading frame of uncertain function. V lost 3 bases and J lost 3, with 19 bases in between. The CDR3 spans 16 residues. The CDR3 region has the DNA TGTGCCAGAAGCTCCGAGAACAGGAAATCGGACTACGAGCAGTACTTC. It translates to CARSSENRKSDYEQYF.

The rearrangement uses TRBV2 and TRBJ1-5; D is perhaps TRBD1 (5 bases). Germline CDR1 SNHLY, CDR2 FYNNEI. V lost 5 bases, J lost 0 bases, and 5 bases lay in between. CDR3 length equals 13 residues. CDR3 amino acids: CASSQGSNQPQHF. The DNA of the CDR3 is TGTGCCAGCAGTCAGGGTAGCAATCAGCCCCAGCATTTT.

The table lists this clone with a few counts. V gene TRBV6-6 combines with J gene TRBJ1-1; 9 nucleotides line up with TRBD1. CDR1 and CDR2 (germline): MNHNY, SVGAGI (reference sequence). The CDR3 loop spans 16 amino acids. The junction had 3 bases not matched to a gene; V was cut back by 0 bases and J by 1 base. This CDR3 is CASSYSQGARNTEAFF. The CDR3 DNA is TGTGCCAGCAGTTACTCACAGGGGGCTAGGAACACTGAAGCTTTCTTT.

Here the CDR3 reads CASSLLGRGSYNSPLHF. The DNA for the CDR3 is TGCGCCAGCAGCCTCCTCGGCAGGGGTTCCTATAATTCACCCCTCCACTTT. The rearrangement links TRBV4-1 to TRBJ1-6; maybe TRBD1 (6 bases). This CDR3 region has 17 residues. In germline, CDR1 is MGHRA, CDR2 YSYEKL. The ends were cut back, 4 bases at V and 1 base at J, with 14 bases in the middle.

The chain employs TRBV7-3 and TRBJ2-1; TRBD2 is a possible D gene (6 bases). From germline, CDR1 is SGHTA and CDR2 FQGTGA. Trimming pared 2 bases from V and 6 bases from J, leaving 20 bases between. The CDR3 contains 17 residues. The CDR3 protein is CASSLRATGVAGNEQFF. The DNA for the CDR3 is TGTGCCAGCAGCTTACGCGCGACGGGAGTAGCCGGCAATGAGCAGTTCTTC.

V and J are TRBV30 and TRBJ2-1, with D unresolved. The CDR3 runs to 14 residues. The germline CDR1 and CDR2 sequences are GTSNPN and SVGIG (reference sequence). V lost 1 base and J lost 2, with 9 bases in between. The CDR3 protein is CAWSGVPTYNEQFF. Here the CDR3 DNA reads TGTGCCTGGAGTGGCGTCCCCACCTACAATGAGCAGTTCTTC.

V gene TRBV7-2 combines with J gene TRBJ1-1, with D perhaps TRBD1 (5 bases). The length of the CDR3 is 15 residues. V lost 5 bases and J lost 1, with 14 bases in between. CDR1 is SGHTA, CDR2 FQGNSA, per germline. The CDR3 region is CASSPRDVANTEAFF. The CDR3, as DNA: TGTGCCAGCAGCCCCAGGGATGTCGCGAACACTGAAGCTTTCTTT.

The chain has TRBV4-3 and TRBJ1-6; no clear D. V was shortened by 0 bases and J by 9 bases, with 6 bases between the two germline ends. The germline V gene has CDR1 LGHNA and CDR2 YSLEER. The CDR3 has 13 residues. The CDR3 region has the DNA TGCGCCAGCAGCCAAGATTTTAGTTCACCCCTCCACTTT. It encodes CASSQDFSSPLHF.

The chain carries TRBV18 and TRBJ2-1; 9 nucleotides line up with TRBD2. The ends lost 8 bases at V and 0 bases at J; junction bases unmatched: 17. The CDR3 spans 19 residues. Germline V gene sequence: CDR1 KGHSH, CDR2 LQKENI. The CDR3 DNA sequence: TGTGCCAGCCGCAATGGGCGGCTAGCGGGGTTCCCCTCCTACAATGAGCAGTTCTTC. It is translated as CASRNGRLAGFPSYNEQFF.

The V gene is TRBV19, the J gene TRBJ2-7, with 8 bases aligning to TRBD1. CDR1 is LNHDA and CDR2 is SQIVND in the germline V gene (reference sequence). The CDR3 extends over 12 amino acids. Unmatched junction bases numbered 2, after V lost 3 bases and J lost 7 bases. CDR3 residues: CASSMTGEEQYF. CDR3 sequence (DNA): TGTGCCAGTAGTATGACAGGGGAAGAGCAGTACTTC.

This clone has only one observation. Distinct nucleotide sequences in the sample also encode this CDR3. CDR3 region: CASSLAGGYTEAFF. CDR3 nucleotides: TGCGCCAGCAGCTTGGCGGGAGGGTACACTGAAGCTTTCTTT. The V and J genes are TRBV5-1 and TRBJ1-1; no reliable D call. There are 14 residues in the CDR3. V lost 0 bases and J lost 3, with 9 bases in between. Germline CDR1 is SGHRS and CDR2 is YFSETQ.

The chain recombines TRBV6-5 with TRBJ1-3; 9 nucleotides align to TRBD1. CDR1 is MNHEY and CDR2 is SVGAGI in the germline V gene. The CDR3 has 14 residues. The J segment lost 3 bases and the V segment lost 7 bases, leaving 4 bases of the junction unmatched. The CDR3 DNA reads as TGTGCCAGCATCACAGGGGGCTTTGGAAACACCATATATTTT. Translating gives CASITGGFGNTIYF.